This TCR beta chain appears in the sequencing data of a study of blood T cell repertoires in COVID-19. Study as a whole: Whether acute or convalescent, the COVID-19 samples came from the United States, Italy and Spain.

The CDR3 contains 15 residues. Germline loops: CDR1 LNHNV, CDR2 YYDKDF (reference sequence). V lost 1 base and J lost 4, with 11 bases in between. Generated by immunoSEQ multiplex PCR, the TCRdb table keeps only in-frame clones and is missing some. The sample holds approximately 170,000 clones, roughly 93% seen once. The receptor was derived from a woman in her sixties with COVID-19, enrolled during active disease. The V gene is TRBV15, the J gene TRBJ1-5, with a possible D match to TRBD1 (5 bases). The sample consisted of peripheral blood. The chain's CDR3 is CATSRVRQPNQPQHF. CDR3 coding DNA: TGTGCCACCAGCAGAGTTCGACAGCCGAATCAGCCCCAGCATTTT.